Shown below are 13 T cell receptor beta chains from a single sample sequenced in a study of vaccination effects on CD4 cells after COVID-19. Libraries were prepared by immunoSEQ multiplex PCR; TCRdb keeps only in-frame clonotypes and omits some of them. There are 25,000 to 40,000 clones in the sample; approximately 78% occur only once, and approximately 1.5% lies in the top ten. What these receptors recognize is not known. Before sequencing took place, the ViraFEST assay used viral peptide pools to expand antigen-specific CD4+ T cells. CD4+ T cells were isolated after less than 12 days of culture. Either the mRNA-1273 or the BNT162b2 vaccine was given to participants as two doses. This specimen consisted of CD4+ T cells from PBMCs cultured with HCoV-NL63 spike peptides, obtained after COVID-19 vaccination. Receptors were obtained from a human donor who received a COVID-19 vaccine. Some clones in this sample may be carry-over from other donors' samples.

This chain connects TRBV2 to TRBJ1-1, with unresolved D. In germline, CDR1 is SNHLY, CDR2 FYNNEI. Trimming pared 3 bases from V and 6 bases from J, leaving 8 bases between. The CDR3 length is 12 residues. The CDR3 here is CASSEVRAEAFF. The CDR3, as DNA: TGTGCCAGCAGTGAGGTGAGGGCTGAAGCTTTCTTT.

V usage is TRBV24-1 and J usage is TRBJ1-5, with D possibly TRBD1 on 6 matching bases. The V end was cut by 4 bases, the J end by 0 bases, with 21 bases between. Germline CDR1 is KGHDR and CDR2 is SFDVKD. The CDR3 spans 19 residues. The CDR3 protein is CATSDSPGASLYSNQPQHF. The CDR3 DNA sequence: TGTGCCACCAGTGACTCTCCAGGGGCCTCCCTCTATAGCAATCAGCCCCAGCATTTT.

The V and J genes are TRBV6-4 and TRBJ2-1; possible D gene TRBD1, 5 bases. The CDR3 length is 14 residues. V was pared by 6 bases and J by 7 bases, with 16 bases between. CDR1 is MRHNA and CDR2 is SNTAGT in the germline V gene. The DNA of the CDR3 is TGTGCCAGCAGCCCTTTGGGGCCCCGGAATGAGCAGTTCTTC. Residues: CASSPLGPRNEQFF.

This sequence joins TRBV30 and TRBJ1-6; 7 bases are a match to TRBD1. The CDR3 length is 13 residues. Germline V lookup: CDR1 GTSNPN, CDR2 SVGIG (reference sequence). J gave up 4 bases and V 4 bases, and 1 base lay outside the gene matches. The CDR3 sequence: CAWTGQYNSPLHF. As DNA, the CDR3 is TGTGCCTGGACGGGACAGTATAATTCACCCCTCCACTTT.

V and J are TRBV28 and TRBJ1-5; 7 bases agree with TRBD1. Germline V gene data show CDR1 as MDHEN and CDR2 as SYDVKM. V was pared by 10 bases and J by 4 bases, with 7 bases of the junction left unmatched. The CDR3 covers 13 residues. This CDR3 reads CATGGGQNQPQHF. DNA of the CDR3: TGTGCCACCGGGGGGGGACAGAATCAGCCCCAGCATTTT.

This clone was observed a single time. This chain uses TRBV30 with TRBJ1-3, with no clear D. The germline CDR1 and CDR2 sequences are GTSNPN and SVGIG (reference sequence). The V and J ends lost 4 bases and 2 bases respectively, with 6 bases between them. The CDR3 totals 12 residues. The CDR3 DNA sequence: TGTGCCTGGATGTCGGCTGGAAACACCATATATTTT. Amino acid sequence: CAWMSAGNTIYF.

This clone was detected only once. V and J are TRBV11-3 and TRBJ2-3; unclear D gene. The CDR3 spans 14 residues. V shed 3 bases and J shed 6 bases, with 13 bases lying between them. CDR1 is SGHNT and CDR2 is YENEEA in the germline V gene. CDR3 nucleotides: TGTGCCAGCAGCTTCGACCAGAATGGGGATACGCAGTATTTT. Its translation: CASSFDQNGDTQYF.

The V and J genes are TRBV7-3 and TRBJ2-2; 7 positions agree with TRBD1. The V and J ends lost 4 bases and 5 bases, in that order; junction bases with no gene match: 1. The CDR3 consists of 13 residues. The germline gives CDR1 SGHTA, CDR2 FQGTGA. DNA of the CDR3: TGTGCCAGCAGCTCACAGGGGACCGGGGAGCTGTTTTTT. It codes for CASSSQGTGELFF.

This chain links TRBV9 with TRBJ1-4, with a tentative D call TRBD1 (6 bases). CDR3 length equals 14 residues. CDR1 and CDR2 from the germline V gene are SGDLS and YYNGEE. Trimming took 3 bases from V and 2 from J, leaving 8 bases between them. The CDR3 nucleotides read TGTGCCAGCAGCGGGACAGTTACTAATGAAAAACTGTTTTTT. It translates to CASSGTVTNEKLFF.

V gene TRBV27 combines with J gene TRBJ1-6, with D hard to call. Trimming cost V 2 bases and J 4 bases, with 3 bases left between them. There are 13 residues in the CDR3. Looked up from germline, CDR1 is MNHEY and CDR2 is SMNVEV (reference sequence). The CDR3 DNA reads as TGTGCCAGCAGTTTAGGGTATAATTCACCCCTCCACTTT. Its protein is CASSLGYNSPLHF.

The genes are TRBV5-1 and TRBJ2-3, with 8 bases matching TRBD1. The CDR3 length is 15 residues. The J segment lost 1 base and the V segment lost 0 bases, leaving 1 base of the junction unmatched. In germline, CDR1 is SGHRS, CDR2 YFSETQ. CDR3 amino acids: CASSLGGQGTDTQYF. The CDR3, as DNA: TGCGCCAGCAGCTTGGGGGGACAGGGCACAGATACGCAGTATTTT. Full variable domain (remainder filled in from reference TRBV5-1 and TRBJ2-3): KAGVTQTPRYLIKTRGQQVTLSCSPISGHRSVSWYQQTPGQGLQFLFEYFSETQRNKGNFPGRFSGRQFSNSRSEMNVSTLELGDSALYLCASSLGGQGTDTQYFGPGTRLTVL.

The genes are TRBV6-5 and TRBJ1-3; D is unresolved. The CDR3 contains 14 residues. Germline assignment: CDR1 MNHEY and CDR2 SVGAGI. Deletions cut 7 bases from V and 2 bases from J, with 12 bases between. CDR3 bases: TGTGCCAGCACCTGGCCGCTGACTGGAAACACCATATATTTT. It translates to CASTWPLTGNTIYF.

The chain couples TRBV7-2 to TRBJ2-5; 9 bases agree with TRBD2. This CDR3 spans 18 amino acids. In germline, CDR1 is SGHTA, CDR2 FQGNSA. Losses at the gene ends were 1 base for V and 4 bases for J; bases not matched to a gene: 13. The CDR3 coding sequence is TGTGCCAGCAGCTTAGTCTTTAGTGGCGGGGGGGCCGTAGAGACCCAGTACTTC. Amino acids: CASSLVFSGGGAVETQYF.